Sequencing of this TCR beta chain was carried out in a study of blood T cell repertoires in COVID-19. During active infection, Seattle patients enrolled and were then monitored through disease. V lost 3 bases and J 0 bases, leaving 6 bases between the germline ends. CDR3 length: 14 residues. Per the germline V gene, CDR1 is MDHEN and CDR2 is SYDVKM. Generated by immunoSEQ multiplex PCR, the TCRdb table keeps only in-frame clones and is missing some. This sample has about 300,000 clones, with 70% to 85% found just once. This receptor was obtained from a human donor with COVID-19, enrolled during active disease. The donor label of this sample is uncertain. The chain has TRBV28 and TRBJ1-5; D gene unclear. The source material was peripheral blood. The chain's CDR3 is CASSFQYSNQPQHF. In DNA, the CDR3 is TGTGCCAGCAGTTTTCAGTATAGCAATCAGCCCCAGCATTTT. The whole variable domain, filled in from reference TRBV28 and TRBJ1-5, reads DVKVTQSSRYLVKRTGEKVFLECVQDMDHENMFWYRQDPGLGLRLIYFSYDVKMKEKGDIPEGYSVSREKKERFSLILESASTNQTSMYLCASSFQYSNQPQHFGDGTRLSIL.